The sequence of this T cell receptor (beta chain) was determined in a study of response to subunit inactivated influenza vaccine. The CDR3 sequence is 13 residues long. Between the trimmed V and J ends, which lost 5 bases and 1 base, there was a span of 8 bases. Per germline, CDR1 MNHNS and CDR2 SASEGT. TCRdb re-called the RT-PCR reads with MiXCR, one entry per CDR3 protein. The sample lists approximately 170,000 distinct CDR3 sequences, more than 10% occurring once. Another study also made use of these data, one on T cells expressing NK-cell markers. That investigation notes: Beta-chain TCR cDNA was generated via 5'RACE template switching with UMIs.

The J gene is TRBJ1-1, the V gene TRBV6-1; D not certain. The source of this sequence is a man in his fifties or sixties who received an inactivated influenza vaccine. The starting material was CD8+ T cells sorted from PBMCs, obtained about 11 days after vaccination. The CDR3 protein is CASSPSENTEAFF. The CDR3 region has the DNA TGTGCCAGCAGTCCTTCAGAGAACACTGAAGCTTTCTTT.